One sample yielded the 17 T cell receptor beta chains listed below, sequenced in a study of blood T cell repertoires in COVID-19. The table came from immunoSEQ multiplex PCR; TCRdb's copy has only in-frame clones and leaves some out. The sample yields 130,000 or so clones, approximately 80% seen once. The source material was peripheral blood. The receptors shown here come from a human donor in a cohort sampled during active COVID-19.

This sequence joins TRBV9 and TRBJ2-2; 9 bases map to TRBD1. Germline V gene data show CDR1 as SGDLS and CDR2 as YYNGEE. The CDR3 extends over 17 amino acids. After removal of 3 bases from V and 5 bases from J, the junction contained 11 bases not matched to a gene. The CDR3: CASSEGAGTGNTGELFF. DNA of the CDR3: TGTGCCAGCAGCGAGGGGGCAGGGACAGGGAATACCGGGGAGCTGTTTTTT.

This chain connects TRBV2 to TRBJ2-1; D is unclear. Trimming cost V 4 bases and J 3 bases, with 7 bases left between them. CDR1 and CDR2 (germline): SNHLY, FYNNEI. CDR3 length equals 13 residues. The DNA of the CDR3 is TGTGCCAGCAGTGTGGCAGGCTACAATGAGCAGTTCTTC. Translated: CASSVAGYNEQFF.

This clone is a singleton in its sample. CDR3 sequence reads: CASSPGKEDYGYTF. The CDR3 nucleotides are TGTGCCAGCAGCCCTGGGAAGGAGGACTATGGCTACACCTTC. The gene calls are TRBV5-4 and TRBJ1-2, with D unresolved. This CDR3 comprises 14 residues. Trimming stripped 4 bases from V and 3 bases from J, with 13 bases between. The V gene's germline CDR1 is SGHNT and CDR2 YYREEE (reference sequence).

This chain connects TRBV27 to TRBJ2-7; 7 bases fit TRBD2. This CDR3 is 16 amino acids long. The germline V gene has CDR1 MNHEY and CDR2 SMNVEV (reference sequence). V was clipped by 4 bases and J by 0 bases; unmatched bases: 9. The CDR3: CASSWQGLTHSYEQYF. For the CDR3, the DNA is TGTGCCAGCAGTTGGCAGGGACTAACACACTCCTACGAGCAGTACTTC.

V gene TRBV5-1 combines with J gene TRBJ2-7; D remains ambiguous. This CDR3 has 14 amino acids. V was cut by 0 bases and J by 5 bases, with 12 bases left in between. CDR1 is SGHRS and CDR2 is YFSETQ in the germline V gene. CDR3 in amino acids: CASSLVPPRDEQYF. DNA of the CDR3: TGCGCCAGCAGCTTGGTACCTCCTAGAGACGAGCAGTACTTC. The complete variable domain, with remaining parts taken from reference TRBV5-1 and TRBJ2-7, reads KAGVTQTPRYLIKTRGQQVTLSCSPISGHRSVSWYQQTPGQGLQFLFEYFSETQRNKGNFPGRFSGRQFSNSRSEMNVSTLELGDSALYLCASSLVPPRDEQYFGPGTRLTVT.

This chain links TRBV6-5 with TRBJ1-2; TRBD1 matches at 9 bases. Looked up from germline, CDR1 is MNHEY and CDR2 is SVGAGI. The CDR3 runs to 13 residues. V trimming: 6 bases; J trimming: 5 bases; junction bases outside the gene matches: 4. The DNA for the CDR3 is TGTGCCAGCAGCTCGGACAGGGGATATGGCTACACCTTC. Residues: CASSSDRGYGYTF.

The rearrangement joins TRBV28 to TRBJ2-3; perhaps TRBD2 as D (5 bases). The V gene lost 5 bases and the J gene lost 2 bases, with 8 bases spanning the gap. The CDR3 covers 13 residues. Germline V gene sequence: CDR1 MDHEN, CDR2 SYDVKM. This chain's CDR3 is CASSISVTDTQYF. In DNA, the CDR3 is TGTGCCAGCAGTATTAGCGTCACAGATACGCAGTATTTT.

The chain carries TRBV9 and TRBJ1-3; perhaps TRBD1 as D (5 bases). Germline CDR1 SGDLS, CDR2 YYNGEE. The V end lost 3 bases, the J end lost 7 bases, and 23 bases lay between the germline ends. This CDR3 has 17 amino acids. The CDR3 is CASSDSRSEGMSNTIYF. Here the CDR3 DNA reads TGTGCCAGCAGCGACTCGCGATCGGAGGGGATGTCGAACACCATATATTTT.

V usage is TRBV28 and J usage is TRBJ2-7; 7 nucleotides align to TRBD2. Per the germline V gene, CDR1 is MDHEN and CDR2 is SYDVKM. This CDR3 region has 13 residues. J was trimmed by 5 bases and V by 2 bases; bases with no gene match: 3. The CDR3: CASSLGLEDEQYF. The CDR3 bases are TGTGCCAGCAGTTTAGGACTAGAAGACGAGCAGTACTTC.

V is TRBV10-3 and J is TRBJ2-7; D gene unclear. CDR3 length equals 11 residues. CDR1 is ENHRY and CDR2 is SYGVKD in the germline V gene. V was cut by 2 bases and J by 4 bases, with 3 bases left in between. The CDR3 nucleotides are TGTGCCATCAGTGAGCAGTACGAGCAGTACTTC. Translating gives CAISEQYEQYF.

The rearrangement joins TRBV5-4 to TRBJ1-1; D is unresolved. This CDR3 contains 15 residues. Between the trimmed V and J ends, which lost 4 bases and 3 bases, there was a span of 16 bases. CDR1 SGHNT and CDR2 YYREEE come from the germline V gene (reference sequence). The CDR3 loop reads CASSGYRGGDTEAFF. Here the CDR3 DNA reads TGTGCCAGCAGCGGATACCGGGGTGGGGACACTGAAGCTTTCTTT.

The chain employs TRBV19 and TRBJ1-5, with D hard to call. Germline loops: CDR1 LNHDA, CDR2 SQIVND (reference sequence). Deletions cut 0 bases from V and 3 bases from J, with 9 bases between. This CDR3 is 15 amino acids long. The CDR3 sequence is CASSIDRGYNQPQHF. DNA for the CDR3: TGTGCCAGTAGTATAGATCGGGGTTACAATCAGCCCCAGCATTTT.

The chain has TRBV6-6 and TRBJ1-5, with D unresolved. CDR1 MNHNY and CDR2 SVGAGI come from the germline V gene (reference sequence). The CDR3 runs 13 residues. Trimming removed 5 bases from V and 6 bases from J, with 11 bases in between. CDR3 loop: CASSPALGQPQHF. The CDR3 DNA follows: TGTGCCAGCAGTCCAGCGTTGGGTCAGCCCCAGCATTTT.

This clone has more than one count but fewer than ten. The chain couples TRBV11-2 to TRBJ2-7; the D gene is possibly TRBD2 (5 bases). CDR1 is SGHAT and CDR2 is FQNNGV in the germline V gene. The V end lost 1 base, the J end lost 4 bases, and 26 bases lay between the germline ends. This CDR3 is 19 amino acids long. CDR3 in amino acids: CASSLGGSAIPDSNYEQYF. The CDR3 DNA follows: TGTGCCAGCAGCTTAGGGGGTAGCGCGATCCCCGATTCAAATTACGAGCAGTACTTC.

The chain joins TRBV10-3 to TRBJ2-7, with 7 bases fitting TRBD1. Germline V CDR1 and CDR2: ENHRY, SYGVKD. The junction had 10 bases not matched to a gene; V was cut back by 5 bases and J by 6 bases. The CDR3 extends over 14 amino acids. The CDR3: CAISLRQGLGEQYF. The CDR3 coding sequence is TGTGCCATCAGTTTAAGACAGGGATTAGGCGAGCAGTACTTC.

This sequence joins TRBV3-1 (or the pseudogene TRBV3-2) and TRBJ1-5, with 7 bases lining up with TRBD1. This CDR3 region has 15 residues. Germline CDR1 and CDR2: LGHDT and YNNKEL (reference sequence). Losses at the gene ends were 1 base for V and 5 bases for J; bases not matched to a gene: 5. The CDR3 nucleotides are TGTGCCAGCAGCCAAGGGCGAAGGGGGCATCAGCCCCAGCATTTT. Encoded protein: CASSQGRRGHQPQHF.

The chain joins TRBV7-9 to TRBJ2-7, with D perhaps TRBD2 (5 bases). Per the germline V gene, CDR1 is SEHNR and CDR2 is FQNEAQ (reference sequence). The CDR3 contains 15 residues. V was shortened by 1 base and J by 4 bases, with 14 bases between the two germline ends. CDR3 DNA: TGTGCCAGCAGCTTAGGAAGCGGTATCAAGTACGAGCAGTACTTC. Translated: CASSLGSGIKYEQYF.